This TCR beta chain derives from a study of cytomegalovirus exposure and HLA in healthy donors. Study at large: The use of the same platform for the approximately 110 validation repertoires and the approximately 670 first-cohort repertoires was reported by a later analysis. The study's findings and limits: Most sequenced TCRs were rare (though some public TCRs occurred in many donors).

In the case of this clone: Its antigen is unknown.

The data were produced by immunoSEQ multiplex PCR, yet TCRdb's version contains in-frame clones alone and is incomplete. In the table there are tens of thousands of clones, 94% of which are singletons. The donors were in the roughly 120-subject validation cohort, distinct from the approximately 700-subject first cohort. The clonotype originates from a woman aged 18-29 years in good health and CMV-seronegative. Sequenced: PBMCs.

The chain's CDR3 is CASSLQGYEAFF. The CDR3 nucleotides are TGTGCCAGCAGCTTACAGGGCTACGAAGCTTTCTTT. The J gene is TRBJ1-1, the V gene TRBV7-2; maybe TRBD1 (5 bases). V shed 2 bases and J shed 8 bases, with 9 bases lying between them. Germline CDR1 and CDR2: SGHTA and FQGNSA. CDR3 length: 12 amino acids.